This T cell receptor beta chain was documented in a study of T cells in women clearing cervical HPV infection (dated by TCRdb to 2016 to 2018). General notes on the study: The cases were 25 to 30 women with histologically confirmed HPV16-related CIN3 or worse, and 2 of these cases were invasive cancers. The controls were around 25 women whose single incident HPV16 infection cleared within 12 months with no development of precancer or cancer. Case blood was taken at the visit when the lesion was first identified, whereas control blood was taken when infection was no longer detected. For cases, a median interval of 149 days, with an interquartile range of roughly 80 to 200 days, was observed between lesion detection and blood sampling. Because only a few women had HLA typing data, the possibility that HLA type acted as a confounder could not be ruled out. The exploratory proof-of-principle case-control study was nested within the Guanacaste HPV Natural History Study in Costa Rica and compared TCR repertoires across cervical HPV16 outcomes. Cases and controls were matched on age within five years and on year of sample collection. Cases had a median age of approximately 35 years compared with approximately 41 for controls, and baseline characteristics showed no significant differences between the groups. The parent cohort enrolled 8,500 to 13,000 women aged 18 or older in Guanacaste, Costa Rica, during about 1992 to 1995 and followed them for over six years. Five blinded duplicates per group were added as quality controls, giving 60 or so samples: 50 or so participants and some 10 replicates.

The research as a whole found: CIN3+ cases had significantly higher TCR repertoire richness than controls across sequencing depths, but evenness did not differ between the groups. The cross-sectional design could not show whether associations preceded infection or resulted from it; effector/memory subsets and HPV-specific T cells were not isolated. T-cell numbers per sample were unknown, so richness differences could reflect varying T-cell content rather than repertoire biology. Lower TRBV6-7 relative abundance was observed in cases than in controls (about 0.099% versus 0.17%; Bonferroni P = 0.0008). Random forest classifiers that combined richness and V gene abundances separated cases from controls with an estimated AUC of about 0.8.

There are 16 amino acids in the CDR3, from cysteine to phenylalanine inclusive. The DNA has 39 bases, all within the CDR3, and is read from base 1. Reading the germline V gene gives CDR1 MDHEN and CDR2 SYDVKM. The junction shows trimming of 7 bases on V and 6 bases on J, and the gene matches do not reach 10 bases of it. Every participant had a single incident cervical HPV16 infection, and prevalent HPV16 infections were excluded. Cervical HPV DNA was detected by MY09/MY11 PCR and genotyped by dot-blot hybridization. Approximately 15 mL of heparinized blood were centrifuged, and the buffy coat was split into aliquots, frozen at -30 degrees C, and then kept at -80 degrees C. QIAGEN kits were used to extract genomic DNA from the buffy coat specimens. Using the immunoSEQ assay, multiplex PCR amplified TCR beta CDR3 regions from an average of around 1,300 ng of genomic DNA per sample. The assay corrected primer bias using a complete synthetic TCR repertoire to establish an amplification baseline. The amplicons were sequenced on the Illumina platform. The authors processed their data as follows. Sequences were error-corrected by clustering with frequency ratios and a modified nearest-neighbor algorithm, then analyzed in the immunoSEQ Analyzer with IMGT gene definitions. At each rarefaction depth, TCR richness and evenness were averaged over 20 rarefaction repeats, and samples with fewer sequences than the depth were excluded. V, D and J gene relative abundances were compared between groups with Wilcoxon rank sum tests, applying FDR correction. Blinded duplicates gave an intraclass correlation of about 96% for TCR richness and an average of about 76% across some 62 gene segments. What TCRdb holds here is the immuneACCESS table cut down to in-frame rearrangements. Part of the clones is not present; checked against another copy, under half of the missing clones reflect an unresolved V gene, and the others are unexplained. V and J calls and clone size follow that table, whereas D and trimming were derived from the DNA. The table for this sample lists tens of thousands of clones. 5% to 6.5% of the sample rests with the top ten.

As regards this clone: It lacks a known antigen. The read ends 3 residues before the CDR3 terminus; that terminus is restored from the germline J gene.

The TCR comes from a woman aged 18 to 75 with a cervical HPV16 infection that either progressed to CIN3+ or cleared (not recorded which). The V and J genes are TRBV28 and TRBJ2-1; TRBD2 agrees with 12 junctional bases. The sequencing input was blood buffy coat. The CDR3 amino acid sequence is: CASILSLAGGSNEQFF. Incomplete CDR3 DNA: TGTGCCAGCATCCTATCACTAGCGGGAGGATCCAATGAG. The variable domain in full, with residues beyond the CDR3 obtained from the reference TRBV28 and TRBJ2-1 genes, is DVKVTQSSRYLVKRTGEKVFLECVQDMDHENMFWYRQDPGLGLRLIYFSYDVKMKEKGDIPEGYSVSREKKERFSLILESASTNQTSMYLCASILSLAGGSNEQFFGPGTRLTVL.